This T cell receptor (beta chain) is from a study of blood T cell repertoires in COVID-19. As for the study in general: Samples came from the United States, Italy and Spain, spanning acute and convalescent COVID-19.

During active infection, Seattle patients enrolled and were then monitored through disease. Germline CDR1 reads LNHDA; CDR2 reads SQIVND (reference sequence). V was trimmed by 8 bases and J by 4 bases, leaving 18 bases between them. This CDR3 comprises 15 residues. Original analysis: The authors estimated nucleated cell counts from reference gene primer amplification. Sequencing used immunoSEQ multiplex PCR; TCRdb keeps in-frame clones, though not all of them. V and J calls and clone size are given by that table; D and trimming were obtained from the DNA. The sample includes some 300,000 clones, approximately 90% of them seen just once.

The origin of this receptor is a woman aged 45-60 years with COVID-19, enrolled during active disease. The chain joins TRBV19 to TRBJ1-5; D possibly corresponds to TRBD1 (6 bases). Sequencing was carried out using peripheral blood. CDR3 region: CASWGGEGLNQPQHF. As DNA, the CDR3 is TGTGCCAGTTGGGGGGGCGAAGGGTTGAATCAGCCCCAGCATTTT.